The rows below give T cell receptor beta chains drawn from one sample of a study of cytomegalovirus exposure and HLA in healthy donors. Sequencing used immunoSEQ multiplex PCR; TCRdb keeps in-frame clones, though not all of them. The data contain about 300,000 clones, more than 75% of them seen just once; the ten biggest clones take up about 0.85%. Sequenced: PBMCs. The origin of the receptors is a woman aged 18-29 years in good health and CMV-seronegative. The CDR3 runs from the conserved cysteine through the conserved F or W. The D gene is left open where the match is weak. Only some rows state a clone size, as once, few, many or a class for expanded clones.

clone size,J gene,D gene,V gene,CDR3 protein
few,TRBJ2-7,.,TRBV5-1,CASSLEGGTYEQYF
.,TRBJ2-1,TRBD2,TRBV28,CASSLLAGEGRGQFF
.,TRBJ1-2,TRBD1,TRBV25-1,CASSGTGRTYGYTF
.,TRBJ2-7,.,TRBV6-5,CASSSSLRLTF
few,TRBJ1-5,TRBD1,TRBV30,CAWSVRTGGQPQHF
.,TRBJ2-7,.,TRBV23-1,CASSQLGGGWVKKTYEQYF
.,TRBJ2-5,TRBD2,TRBV6-5,CASSSNSGSPQETQYF
once,TRBJ2-3,.,TRBV27,CASSSRSSRPSTDTQYF
.,TRBJ1-2,TRBD1,TRBV6-5,CASSYRGQAPYGYTF
.,TRBJ1-1,.,TRBV2,CASSDVGNTEAFF
.,TRBJ2-7,.,TRBV28,CASSPPGSAYEQYF
.,TRBJ1-2,.,TRBV2,CASSDRAYGYTF
.,TRBJ2-1,TRBD2,TRBV12-5,CASILAGGGREQFF
.,TRBJ2-7,TRBD2,TRBV11-2,CASSSGLAVNWYEQYF
.,TRBJ1-4,.,TRBV6-1,CASTRTARDEKLFF
.,TRBJ2-7,TRBD2,TRBV6-5,CASSYESGSLAYEQYF
.,TRBJ1-5,.,TRBV10-3,CAIGRDGNQPQHF
few,TRBJ2-7,.,TRBV5-1,CASSLDRAYEQYF
.,TRBJ2-7,TRBD1,TRBV5-1,CASSFKGQGQGEQYF
.,TRBJ2-1,TRBD2,TRBV7-6,CASSRRRIAGPPLNEQFF
.,TRBJ2-3,TRBD2,TRBV28,CASSLPGLTQYF